This TCR beta chain is drawn from a study of cytomegalovirus exposure and HLA in healthy donors (dated by TCRdb to about 2017). Looking at the study overall: A later analysis indicated that the 100 to 150 validation repertoires were generated on the platform also employed for the 650 to 850 repertoires of the first cohort. The aim of the study was to test whether cataloging public T cell receptors could identify signatures of past pathogen exposure. Along with the approximately 600-subject first cohort, a separate validation cohort of approximately 110 different subjects was used. To predict cytomegalovirus infection status, the study brought together high-throughput TCR immunosequencing, statistical association of individual TCRs with disease status, and machine learning.

The library was made by the immunoSEQ multiplex PCR assay. For the original study's pipeline: A statistical classification framework was developed to diagnose cytomegalovirus status using the catalog of TCR beta chain sequences. TCRdb provides this immuneACCESS table in a form limited to in-frame rearrangements. Some clones are lacking; in checked studies, under half of them reflect an unresolved V gene, and why the rest are absent is not known. Clone size and V and J calls were adopted from that table, with D and trimming inferred from the DNA. In all, the sample holds some 100,000 clones, and about nine tenths of those were seen once. Of the sample, roughly 2.1% falls within the top ten clones. Sequences SGHNT (CDR1) and YYREEE (CDR2) are obtained from the germline V gene (reference sequence). The CDR3 goes from the cysteine to the phenylalanine over 14 residues. The sequence is cut down to CDR3 DNA, 42 bases in frame from base 1. For this chain, trimming is 2 bases at the V end and 5 bases at the J end, and the number of junction bases without a gene match is 3.

The donors belonged to the validation cohort of 120 subjects, which was separate from the approximately 680-subject first cohort. General findings and caveats noted by the study authors: It was suggested by the authors that the approach could potentially be generalized to other disease states and immunological phenotypes. The study listed approximately 160 TCR beta chains as associated with cytomegalovirus. Cytomegalovirus status was reported to be diagnosed by the classifier with high specificity and sensitivity in both the original and validation cohorts. A later analysis had no HLA typing for the validation cohort, so co-occurrence there was scored across all 120 or so repertoires. In vitro tests confirmed that three of the cytomegalovirus-associated TCR beta chains recognize cytomegalovirus antigens. Most TCR sequences were observed very rarely across donors, whereas some public TCRs were present in many individuals. A later analysis found that TCRs clustered in the first cohort also tended to co-occur in the 95 to 150 validation repertoires, with 94% of cluster scores above 0.

Details on this clone: Its antigen is unknown. Base-call qualities are not available, and no considerably larger clone is one nucleotide away.

The sequenced sample consisted of PBMCs. The sequence is built from TRBV5-4 and TRBJ1-4; 7 bases in the middle match TRBD1. This TCR came from a woman under 30 in good health and CMV-seronegative. The CDR3 corresponds to CASSFGTENEKLFF. DNA sequence: TGTGCCAGCAGCTTCGGGACAGAGAATGAAAAACTGTTTTTT.